This T cell receptor beta chain was identified in a study of shared clonotypes between healthy human individuals. Points from the study as a whole: Naive CD4 clonotype sharing across a few donors was approximately 5%. Rarefaction revealed incomplete sorted-subset sequencing despite large depth. Generally, estimated richness proved larger in naive subsets than it did in memory subsets. The low donor count limited represented genetic and exposure-history diversity.

The protocol was immunoSEQ multiplex PCR, while the TCRdb copy is restricted to in-frame clones and leaves out a portion. The sample contains a few million clones, approximately 94% of which appear only once. Note on this clone: Its antigen is unidentified.

CDR1 is GTSNPN, CDR2 SVGIG, per germline (reference sequence). V gave up 3 bases and J gave up 4 bases; unmatched junction bases: 9. The CDR3 loop spans 15 amino acids. This sequence originates from a man between 18 and 29 years old in good health. The chain couples TRBV30 to TRBJ2-1; 7 nucleotides match TRBD2. Sample: naive CD4+ T cells sorted from blood. Subset specified: CD45RA+ positively selected. CDR3 protein: CAWSRLSGIYNEQFF. The CDR3, as DNA: TGTGCCTGGAGCAGATTGAGCGGGATTTACAATGAGCAGTTCTTC.